The 29 T cell receptor beta chains reported below all come from one sample, sequenced in a study of vaccination effects on CD4 cells after COVID-19. No antigen has been assigned to these receptors. Before sequencing, viral peptide pools were used by the ViraFEST assay to expand antigen-specific CD4+ T cells. After less than 11 days in culture, the CD4+ T cells were isolated. Nucleocapsid antibody tests were negative, and the vaccine recipients had no prior SARS-CoV-2 infection. Produced via immunoSEQ multiplex PCR; TCRdb's table is partial and in-frame only. The sample comprises approximately 25,000 clones, around 75% of which are singletons, and 20% to 25% rests with the top ten. The sample was CD4+ T cells from PBMCs cultured with HCoV-NL63 spike peptides, taken before COVID-19 vaccination. The receptors originated from a human donor who received a COVID-19 vaccine.

The rearrangement joins TRBV28 to TRBJ2-7, with 11 positions matching TRBD1. From germline, CDR1 is MDHEN and CDR2 SYDVKM. This CDR3 is 14 amino acids long. J lost 7 bases, V lost 5 bases, and 7 bases had no gene match. CDR3 bases: TGTGCCAGCAGTCCGGGACAGGGGGTTGGGGAGCAGTACTTC. Amino acid sequence: CASSPGQGVGEQYF.

J is TRBJ1-2 and V is TRBV4-1, with 10 bases identical to TRBD1. CDR1 is MGHRA and CDR2 is YSYEKL in the germline V gene. The trim removed 4 bases at V and 5 bases at J, leaving 4 bases unmatched. The CDR3 extends over 14 amino acids. In nucleotides, the CDR3 is TGCGCCAGCAGCCCTCGGGACAGGGGTTATGGCTACACCTTC. It yields the protein CASSPRDRGYGYTF.

The chain employs TRBV18 and TRBJ2-7; TRBD2 matches 12 bases. The J segment lost 5 bases and the V segment lost 3 bases, leaving 8 bases of the junction unmatched. CDR3 length: 16 amino acids. Germline CDR1 KGHSH, CDR2 LQKENI. CDR3 nucleotide sequence: TGTGCCAGCTCACCCGGACTAGCGGGACTAGGGGACGAGCAGTACTTC. Its translation is CASSPGLAGLGDEQYF.

The V and J genes are TRBV5-6 and TRBJ2-3, with no clear D. Germline-derived CDR1 and CDR2 are SGHDT and YYEEEE. The ends were cut back, 4 bases at V and 0 bases at J, with 15 bases in the middle. The CDR3 sequence is 16 residues long. This CDR3 reads CASSPTPSISTDTQYF. CDR3 nucleotides: TGTGCCAGCAGCCCAACCCCCTCCATTAGCACAGATACGCAGTATTTT.

A few counts support this clone. This chain joins TRBV19 and TRBJ1-5; D not certain. The V and J ends lost 3 bases and 3 bases respectively, with 18 bases between them. Germline CDR1 is LNHDA and CDR2 is SQIVND (reference sequence). CDR3 length equals 17 residues. This chain's CDR3 is CASSIPGMGFNNQPQHF. CDR3 bases: TGTGCCAGTAGTATCCCCGGGATGGGGTTCAACAATCAGCCCCAGCATTTT.

This clone occurred a few times. This chain connects TRBV14 to TRBJ1-2; D not certain. In germline, CDR1 is SGHDN, CDR2 FVKESK. The CDR3 is made up of 13 amino acids. Between the trimmed V and J ends, which lost 4 bases and 4 bases, there was a span of 10 bases. CDR3 sequence reads: CASSRRSLYGYTF. In DNA form, the CDR3 reads TGTGCCAGCAGCCGGCGGAGCCTCTATGGCTACACCTTC.

J is TRBJ2-2 and V is TRBV5-6, with no clear D. V lost 2 bases to trimming and J lost 1 base, with 9 bases between them. CDR3 length equals 15 residues. Germline V CDR1 and CDR2: SGHDT, YYEEEE. CDR3 sequence reads: CASSLPSGNTGELFF. Here the CDR3 DNA reads TGTGCCAGCAGCTTACCGTCGGGGAACACCGGGGAGCTGTTTTTT.

This clone was detected only a few times. V is TRBV3-1 (or the pseudogene TRBV3-2) and J is TRBJ1-5, with D uncertain. The CDR3 extends over 13 amino acids. Looked up from germline, CDR1 is LGHDT and CDR2 is YNNKEL (reference sequence). Trimming shortened V by 0 bases and J by 11 bases, and 11 bases separated the two germline ends. The DNA for the CDR3 is TGTGCCAGCAGCCAAGATTTAAGGGCGGCCCAGCATTTT. Amino acids: CASSQDLRAAQHF.

This chain links TRBV6-6 with TRBJ2-3, with 9 bases lining up with TRBD1. Looked up from germline, CDR1 is MNHNY and CDR2 is SVGAGI (reference sequence). The CDR3 spans 16 residues. J was trimmed by 1 base and V by 0 bases; bases with no gene match: 2. DNA of the CDR3: TGTGCCAGCAGTTACTCGGGGGACAGGGGCACAGATACGCAGTATTTT. It codes for CASSYSGDRGTDTQYF.

Only one count was recorded for this clone. The chain links TRBV7-2 to TRBJ1-2; a possible D gene is TRBD1 (5 bases). This CDR3 is 12 amino acids long. V was cut by 4 bases and J by 6 bases, with 9 bases left in between. CDR1 and CDR2 from the germline V gene are SGHTA and FQGNSA. CDR3 region: CASSSRVDGYTF. CDR3 DNA: TGTGCCAGCAGCTCCAGGGTAGATGGCTACACCTTC.

This clone appeared a few times. The same CDR3 also results from other DNA sequences found in this sample. V and J are TRBV11-3 and TRBJ1-3; D is perhaps TRBD1 (6 bases). CDR3 size: 14 residues. Between the trimmed V and J ends, which lost 5 bases and 0 bases, there was a span of 8 bases. Germline V CDR1 and CDR2: SGHNT, YENEEA. The CDR3 loop is CASSRDNSGNTIYF. CDR3 sequence (DNA): TGTGCCAGCAGCCGGGACAACTCTGGAAACACCATATATTTT.

The CDR3: CASSLGGTSTDTQYF. As DNA, the CDR3 is TGCGCCAGCAGCTTGGGGGGGACTAGCACAGATACGCAGTATTTT. The chain joins TRBV5-1 to TRBJ2-3; D is perhaps TRBD2 (6 bases). The CDR3 is 15 residues long. The germline CDR1 and CDR2 sequences are SGHRS and YFSETQ. Trimming left V 0 bases short and J 0 bases short, with 8 bases between.

V and J are TRBV7-2 and TRBJ2-1; D possibly corresponds to TRBD1 (6 bases). The CDR3 is 13 amino acids. Looked up from germline, CDR1 is SGHTA and CDR2 is FQGNSA. V gave up 7 bases and J gave up 9 bases, with 16 bases separating them. The CDR3 spells CASTTLRGSEQFF. The CDR3 nucleotides read TGTGCCAGCACAACACTGAGGGGGAGTGAGCAGTTCTTC.

The chain couples TRBV3-1 (or the pseudogene TRBV3-2) to TRBJ2-3, with D possibly being TRBD1 or TRBD2 (6 bases each). The CDR3 is made up of 14 amino acids. V was trimmed by 0 bases and J by 9 bases, leaving 13 bases between them. From germline, CDR1 is LGHDT and CDR2 YNNKEL (reference sequence). CDR3: CASSQDSTGRTQYF. CDR3 nucleotide sequence: TGTGCCAGCAGCCAAGATTCCACAGGGAGGACGCAGTATTTT.

The chain combines TRBV27 with TRBJ2-7; 7 nucleotides align to TRBD1. Germline lookup yields CDR1 MNHEY and CDR2 SMNVEV (reference sequence). Unmatched junction bases numbered 8, after V lost 3 bases and J lost 6 bases. This CDR3 is built from 14 residues. CDR3 amino acids: CASSLSGGFGEQYF. CDR3 nucleotides: TGTGCCAGCAGTTTGTCAGGGGGTTTTGGCGAGCAGTACTTC.

The chain employs TRBV6-5 and TRBJ2-7; 10 bases agree with TRBD1. The V and J ends lost 7 bases and 1 base, in that order; junction bases with no gene match: 7. The CDR3 has 15 residues. The germline V gene encodes CDR1 MNHEY and CDR2 SVGAGI. Here the CDR3 reads CASTRDRGPSYEQYF. CDR3 in DNA: TGTGCCAGCACCCGGGACAGGGGCCCTTCCTACGAGCAGTACTTC.

The genes are TRBV5-1 and TRBJ2-1; D is unresolved. The CDR3 consists of 13 residues. Trimming cost V 7 bases and J 7 bases, with 15 bases left between them. The germline V gene has CDR1 SGHRS and CDR2 YFSETQ. The CDR3 reads CASRYYFENEQFF. CDR3 nucleotide sequence: TGCGCCAGCCGCTATTATTTTGAGAATGAGCAGTTCTTC.

The genes are TRBV7-6 and TRBJ2-1; D might be TRBD2 (5 bases). The germline V gene has CDR1 SGHVS and CDR2 FNYEAQ. This CDR3 spans 15 amino acids. Trimming pared 0 bases from V and 1 base from J, leaving 7 bases between. The CDR3 nucleotides are TGTGCCAGCAGCTTAGCGACGGGATCCTACAATGAGCAGTTCTTC. This gives the protein CASSLATGSYNEQFF.

This sequence joins TRBV9 and TRBJ2-7, with D maybe TRBD2 (6 bases). The ends were cut back, 4 bases at V and 1 base at J, with 18 bases in the middle. Germline CDR1 is SGDLS and CDR2 is YYNGEE. The CDR3 contains 16 residues. The CDR3 nucleotides are TGTGCCAGCAGCCGAGGGCTGCCGACTAGGTCCTACGAGCAGTACTTC. This gives the protein CASSRGLPTRSYEQYF.

DNA of the CDR3: TGTGCCAGCAGCTTAGATGGGTCAGACTATGGCTACACCTTC. This translates into CASSLDGSDYGYTF. The genes are TRBV7-9 and TRBJ1-2; D uncertain. Trimming pared 1 base from V and 3 bases from J, leaving 9 bases between. CDR3 length equals 14 residues. Germline CDR1 reads SEHNR; CDR2 reads FQNEAQ (reference sequence).

The V gene is TRBV7-9, the J gene TRBJ1-2, with 8 positions matching TRBD1. Per germline, CDR1 SEHNR and CDR2 FQNEAQ (reference sequence). Trimming took 5 bases from V and 3 from J; bases not matched to a gene: 5. The CDR3 loop spans 14 amino acids. The CDR3 DNA reads TGTGCCAGCAGCCTGGGACAGGCTGACTATGGCTACACCTTC. This sequence encodes CASSLGQADYGYTF.

This clone was detected once. This chain joins TRBV7-2 and TRBJ1-2; D may be TRBD1 (6 bases). V gave up 5 bases and J gave up 4 bases, with 14 bases separating them. CDR3 length: 14 amino acids. Germline CDR1 SGHTA, CDR2 FQGNSA. The CDR3 region has the DNA TGTGCCAGCAGCCTACAAGGGGGGCTCTATGGCTACACCTTC. Translating gives CASSLQGGLYGYTF.

A single count supports this clone. The chain couples TRBV5-5 to TRBJ2-7; D might be TRBD1 (6 bases). The length of the CDR3 is 13 residues. Trimming stripped 2 bases from V and 6 bases from J, with 12 bases between. Germline loops: CDR1 SGHKS, CDR2 YYEKEE (reference sequence). In DNA, the CDR3 is TGTGCCAGCAGCTTCCACAGGGCTGTCGAGCAGTACTTC. Translation gives CASSFHRAVEQYF.

This chain uses TRBV18 with TRBJ1-6, with 7 bases that match TRBD1. Germline-derived CDR1 and CDR2 are KGHSH and LQKENI. CDR3 size: 15 residues. Trimming at V came to 3 bases and at J to 6 bases, leaving 5 bases not matched to a gene. CDR3 amino acids: CASSPTGSRNSPLHF. The CDR3 bases are TGTGCCAGCTCACCGACAGGGTCGCGTAATTCACCCCTCCACTTT. Looking up the rest from reference TRBV18 and TRBJ1-6 gives the full variable domain: NAGVMQNPRHLVRRRGQEARLRCSPMKGHSHVYWYRQLPEEGLKFMVYLQKENIIDESGMPKERFSAEFPKEGPSILRIQQVVRGDSAAYFCASSPTGSRNSPLHFGNGTRLTVT.

This sequence joins TRBV5-6 and TRBJ2-1, with a tentative D call TRBD1 (6 bases). The CDR3 loop spans 12 amino acids. Trimming removed 2 bases from V and 10 bases from J, with 10 bases in between. Germline V gene lookup returns CDR1 SGHDT and CDR2 YYEEEE. The CDR3 loop is CASSFTTGEQFF. The CDR3 bases are TGTGCCAGCAGCTTTACTACAGGGGAGCAGTTCTTC.

The chain links TRBV4-2 to TRBJ1-1; no clear D. The CDR3 extends over 14 amino acids. CDR1 is LGHNA, CDR2 YNFKEQ, per germline. Trimming removed 4 bases from V and 1 base from J, with 10 bases in between. CDR3 DNA: TGTGCCAGCAGCCCCAGCGCAAGGAACACTGAAGCTTTCTTT. This gives the protein CASSPSARNTEAFF.

The chain has TRBV12-3 or TRBV12-4 and TRBJ2-2; unclear D gene. This CDR3 has 12 amino acids. Trimming took 5 bases from V and 6 from J, leaving 7 bases between them. CDR3 residues: CASSQGPGELFF. CDR3 bases: TGTGCCAGCAGTCAAGGCCCCGGGGAGCTGTTTTTT.

The gene calls are TRBV30 and TRBJ2-1; 14 bases map to TRBD2. In germline, CDR1 is GTSNPN, CDR2 SVGIG (reference sequence). CDR3 length equals 15 residues. After removal of 5 bases from V and 5 bases from J, the junction contained 5 bases not matched to a gene. This CDR3 reads CAWAPGLAGDNEQFF. CDR3 nucleotides: TGTGCCTGGGCCCCGGGACTAGCGGGAGACAATGAGCAGTTCTTC. Full variable domain (missing parts from reference TRBV30 and TRBJ2-1): SQTIHQWPATLVQPVGSPLSLECTVEGTSNPNLYWYRQAAGRGLQLLFYSVGIGQISSEVPQNLSASRPQDRQFILSSKKLLLSDSGFYLCAWAPGLAGDNEQFFGPGTRLTVL.

The chain is built from TRBV5-6 and TRBJ2-3; D ambiguous. The V end was cut by 2 bases, the J end by 1 base, with 8 bases between. The germline gives CDR1 SGHDT, CDR2 YYEEEE. There are 14 residues in the CDR3. CDR3 sequence (DNA): TGTGCCAGCAGCTTAAACTACCGCACAGATACGCAGTATTTT. This sequence encodes CASSLNYRTDTQYF.